These T cell receptor beta chains were read from a single sample in a study of shared clonotypes between healthy human individuals. The table came from immunoSEQ multiplex PCR; TCRdb's copy has only in-frame clones and leaves some out. Of 1,400,000 or so clones in the sample, about 98.5% were seen once. Sequencing was done on a sample of naive CD4+ T cells sorted from blood. The receptors derive from a man aged 30 to 39 in good health. Each CDR3 is given with its conserved first and last residue. D genes are given only for firm matches.

TRBJ1-4 | TRBV28 | TRBD1 | TGTGCCAGCCTCAGGGGGAGAGATGAAAAACTGTTTTTT | CASLRGRDEKLFF
TRBJ2-7 | TRBV6-1 | TRBD2 | TGTGCCAGCAGTAAAACCGGGACTACAGCCTACGAGCAGTACTTC | CASSKTGTTAYEQYF
TRBJ2-6 | TRBV7-6 | NA | TGTGCCAGCAGCTTAGAAGGGGCCGGGGCCAACGTCCTGACTTTC | CASSLEGAGANVLTF
TRBJ2-1 | TRBV5-5 | NA | TGTGCCAGCAGCTTGGTGGTTAGCGTAGCCTACAATGAGCAGTTCTTC | CASSLVVSVAYNEQFF
TRBJ2-5 | TRBV19 | TRBD1 | TGTGCCAGTAGTCTGCAGACAGGGGGCGCGGAGACCCAGTACTTC | CASSLQTGGAETQYF
TRBJ2-1 | TRBV5-4 | NA | TGTGCCAGCAGCTTGCCTCGAAACAGGTTCGGGGAGCAGTTCTTC | CASSLPRNRFGEQFF
TRBJ1-1 | TRBV7-9 | TRBD1 | TGTGCCAGCAGCTTACCAGGGGGGAGCACTGAAGCTTTCTTT | CASSLPGGSTEAFF
TRBJ2-1 | TRBV28 | NA | TGTGCCAGCCGTCTCTTGGGTAGGGGGGCAGACAAGTTCTTC | CASRLLGRGADKFF
TRBJ2-7 | TRBV7-6 | NA | TGTGCCAGCAGCTTAGTGCTAGCTGGCGAGCAGTACTTC | CASSLVLAGEQYF
TRBJ2-5 | TRBV6-5 | TRBD2 | TGTGCCAGCAGTTATGAAGCGGGAGTAATAGAGACCCAGTACTTC | CASSYEAGVIETQYF
TRBJ2-7 | TRBV10-3 | TRBD2 | TGTGCCATCAGTGTGGCTAGCGGACCCTACGAGCAGTACTTC | CAISVASGPYEQYF
TRBJ2-3 | TRBV11-2 | TRBD2 | TGTGCCAGCAGCTTCTTCCGGACTAGCGGGAGCACAGATACGCAGTATTTT | CASSFFRTSGSTDTQYF
TRBJ1-3 | TRBV6-6 | NA | TGTGCCAGCAGCCGGGACAACGGAAACACCATATATTTT | CASSRDNGNTIYF
TRBJ2-1 | TRBV7-3 | TRBD1 | TGTGCCAGCAGCTTAACCCCCGGACAGGGGGTTGAGCAGTTCTTC | CASSLTPGQGVEQFF